A single sample gave rise to the 28 T cell receptor beta chains below, sequenced in a study of neurological immune-mediated disorders. TCRdb reanalysed the 5' RACE reads using MiXCR and keeps one entry per CDR3 protein. The table records 110,000 or so distinct CDR3 sequences, roughly 3.4% of them present only once. The sequenced sample was PBMCs. The receptor set was obtained from a woman aged 30 to 39 with multiple sclerosis.

The V call is TRBV29-1, the J call TRBJ2-7; 8 bases align to TRBD1. The CDR3 has 13 amino acids. Germline-derived CDR1 and CDR2 are SQVTM and ANQGSEA. J lost 5 bases, V lost 7 bases, and 10 bases had no gene match. This chain's CDR3 is CSARDRSSDEQYF. CDR3 DNA sequence: TGCAGCGCAAGGGACAGGTCAAGCGACGAGCAGTACTTC.

This clonotype was detected many times. V gene TRBV12-3 or TRBV12-4 combines with J gene TRBJ2-7, with D tentatively TRBD2 (5 bases). Trimming cost V 6 bases and J 7 bases, with 19 bases left between them. CDR3 length: 14 residues. DNA for the CDR3: TGTGCCAGCAGGAGGGAAGGGCTGATGAGAGAGCAGTACTTC. It codes for CASRREGLMREQYF.

The sample holds many counts of this clonotype. The V gene is TRBV18, the J gene TRBJ2-6; TRBD1 aligns across 9 bases. Germline lookup yields CDR1 KGHSH and CDR2 LQKENI. This CDR3 is built from 17 residues. The J segment lost 0 bases and the V segment lost 4 bases, leaving 4 bases of the junction unmatched. The CDR3 spells CASSLLGQGSGANVLTF. CDR3 sequence (DNA): TGTGCCAGCTCACTGCTGGGACAGGGCTCTGGGGCCAACGTCCTGACTTTC. The full variable domain, in which reference TRBV18 and TRBJ2-6 provide the parts outside the CDR3, is NAGVMQNPRHLVRRRGQEARLRCSPMKGHSHVYWYRQLPEEGLKFMVYLQKENIIDESGMPKERFSAEFPKEGPSILRIQQVVRGDSAAYFCASSLLGQGSGANVLTFGAGSRLTVL.

This clonotype was seen ten or more times. This chain joins TRBV7-2 and TRBJ2-1; D tentatively reads TRBD1 or TRBD2 (5 bases each). The V gene lost 4 bases and the J gene lost 7 bases, with 14 bases spanning the gap. The CDR3 sequence is 14 residues long. From germline, CDR1 is SGHTA and CDR2 FQGNSA. The CDR3 sequence is CASSWGRRWNEQFF. CDR3 coding DNA: TGTGCCAGCAGCTGGGGACGCCGGTGGAATGAGCAGTTCTTC. Using reference TRBV7-2 and TRBJ2-1 for the parts outside the CDR3, the full variable domain is GAGVSQSPSNKVTEKGKDVELRCDPISGHTALYWYRQSLGQGLEFLIYFQGNSAPDKSGLPSDRFSAERTGGSVSTLTIQRTQQEDSAVYLCASSWGRRWNEQFFGPGTRLTVL.

In its sample, this clonotype was seen many times. The chain joins TRBV6-4 to TRBJ2-3; D is possibly TRBD2 (6 bases). From germline, CDR1 is MRHNA and CDR2 SNTAGT. The CDR3 is 15 amino acids. Trimming took off 4 bases at V and 2 bases at J, with 13 bases between the two ends. CDR3 DNA sequence: TGTGCCAGCAGTGGTACGGGAGAAGCCACAGATACGCAGTATTTT. Its translation is CASSGTGEATDTQYF.

This clonotype was seen at least ten times. The V and J genes are TRBV29-1 and TRBJ2-1; 10 bases are a match to TRBD1. J was trimmed by 9 bases and V by 6 bases; bases with no gene match: 8. Germline V CDR1 and CDR2: SQVTM, ANQGSEA. The CDR3 loop spans 13 amino acids. The chain's CDR3 is CSVPGQGLVEQFF. Written as DNA, the CDR3 is TGCAGCGTCCCGGGACAGGGGTTGGTTGAGCAGTTCTTC.

This clonotype was detected a few times. The CDR3 coding sequence is TGTGCCAGTTCCCCAGCGGGGGGCAATAATGAGCAGTTCTTC. Its translation is CASSPAGGNNEQFF. The chain employs TRBV2 and TRBJ2-1; 9 bases fit TRBD2. The trim removed 9 bases at V and 7 bases at J, leaving 10 bases unmatched. This CDR3 has 14 amino acids. Per the germline V gene, CDR1 is SNHLY and CDR2 is FYNNEI. The full variable domain, rest sourced from reference TRBV2 and TRBJ2-1, is EPEVTQTPSHQVTQMGQEVILRCVPISNHLYFYWYRQILGQKVEFLVSFYNNEISEKSEIFDDQFSVERPDGSNFTLKIRSTKLEDSAMYFCASSPAGGNNEQFFGPGTRLTVL.

The table lists this clonotype with many counts. The genes are TRBV5-1 and TRBJ1-1; TRBD1 aligns across 9 bases. CDR3 size: 15 residues. CDR1 SGHRS and CDR2 YFSETQ come from the germline V gene. The V gene end was trimmed by 0 bases and the J gene end by 4 bases; junction bases not matched to a gene: 4. The CDR3 protein is CASSLEGTGFTEAFF. The CDR3, as DNA: TGCGCCAGCAGCTTGGAGGGGACAGGGTTCACTGAAGCTTTCTTT.

This clonotype was observed a handful of times. Possible read error: a much larger clone is one base away. The gene calls are TRBV12-3 or TRBV12-4 and TRBJ1-4, with D possibly TRBD1 on 6 matching bases. CDR3 size: 15 residues. V was trimmed by 6 bases and J by 8 bases, leaving 19 bases between them. CDR3 nucleotides: TGTGCCAGCAGCCCTCAGACCTCTCAGGGGGAAAAACTGTTTTTT. It translates to CASSPQTSQGEKLFF.

V is TRBV29-1 and J is TRBJ2-3; a possible D gene is TRBD1 (6 bases). The germline V gene encodes CDR1 SQVTM and CDR2 ANQGSEA. This CDR3 has 13 amino acids. V lost 6 bases and J 2 bases, leaving 12 bases between the germline ends. In nucleotides, the CDR3 is TGCAGCGTCTCGGACAGATACACAGATACGCAGTATTTT. Its translation: CSVSDRYTDTQYF.

This clonotype was detected ten times or more. The CDR3 region is CAISEPETGDNTGELFF. The CDR3 nucleotides are TGTGCCATCAGTGAGCCCGAGACAGGGGATAACACCGGGGAGCTGTTTTTT. The genes are TRBV10-3 and TRBJ2-2; 8 bases are shared with TRBD1. The germline V gene encodes CDR1 ENHRY and CDR2 SYGVKD. The CDR3 loop spans 17 amino acids. The trim removed 2 bases at V and 2 bases at J, leaving 7 bases unmatched.

This clonotype was counted between two and nine times. V is TRBV7-9 and J is TRBJ1-1; D remains ambiguous. There are 15 residues in the CDR3. The V gene lost 5 bases and the J gene lost 5 bases, with 18 bases spanning the gap. Germline loops: CDR1 SEHNR, CDR2 FQNEAQ (reference sequence). The CDR3 loop is CASSPTVIMGTEAFF. The CDR3 region has the DNA TGTGCCAGCAGCCCTACGGTAATAATGGGAACTGAAGCTTTCTTT.

This clonotype was seen ten or more times. This chain uses TRBV3-1 with TRBJ1-1; no firm D call. The CDR3 has 17 residues. V lost 0 bases and J lost 0, with 14 bases in between. The germline gives CDR1 LGHDT, CDR2 YNNKEL (reference sequence). The CDR3 DNA follows: TGTGCCAGCAGCCAAGATTACGGGAGAGGAATGAACACTGAAGCTTTCTTT. The encoded protein is CASSQDYGRGMNTEAFF. Together with reference TRBV3-1 and TRBJ1-1, the CDR3 gives the full variable domain: DTAVSQTPKYLVTQMGNDKSIKCEQNLGHDTMYWYKQDSKKFLKIMFSYNNKELIINETVPNRFSPKSPDKAHLNLHINSLELGDSAVYFCASSQDYGRGMNTEAFFGQGTRLTVV.

This clonotype was counted many times. J is TRBJ2-5 and V is TRBV7-8, with D unresolved. V was clipped by 1 base and J by 0 bases, with 3 bases between them. Germline assignment: CDR1 SGHVS and CDR2 FQNEAQ. CDR3 length equals 13 residues. CDR3 bases: TGTGCCAGCAGCTTAGGGCACCAAGAGACCCAGTACTTC. As protein: CASSLGHQETQYF.

This clonotype was counted ten times or more. Here the CDR3 reads CASSFGLGDQPQHF. For the CDR3, the DNA is TGTGCCAGCAGCTTTGGCTTGGGGGATCAGCCCCAGCATTTT. V gene TRBV5-6 combines with J gene TRBJ1-5, with a tentative D call TRBD1 (5 bases). This CDR3 spans 14 amino acids. Germline values: CDR1 SGHDT, CDR2 YYEEEE. The V end was cut by 2 bases, the J end by 5 bases, with 11 bases between.

This clonotype has a count of ten or more. This chain connects TRBV7-8 to TRBJ2-2; D is undetermined. Between the trimmed V and J ends, which lost 5 bases and 0 bases, there was a span of 7 bases. Germline V gene lookup returns CDR1 SGHVS and CDR2 FQNEAQ. CDR3 size: 14 residues. In DNA, the CDR3 is TGTGCCAGCAGCCTTACAGCGAACACCGGGGAGCTGTTTTTT. Its translation is CASSLTANTGELFF. Using reference TRBV7-8 and TRBJ2-2 for the parts outside the CDR3, the full variable domain is GAGVSQSPRYKVAKRGQDVALRCDPISGHVSLFWYQQALGQGPEFLTYFQNEAQLDKSGLPSDRFFAERPEGSVSTLKIQRTQQEDSAVYLCASSLTANTGELFFGEGSRLTVL.

This clonotype occurred many times. This chain joins TRBV18 and TRBJ2-3, with TRBD2 matching over 9 bases. Germline V gives CDR1 KGHSH, CDR2 LQKENI. The V gene end was trimmed by 3 bases and the J gene end by 14 bases; junction bases not matched to a gene: 6. The CDR3 totals 12 residues. CDR3 protein: CASSPKRGAPYF. CDR3 in DNA: TGTGCCAGCTCACCGAAGCGGGGGGCCCCGTATTTT.

This clonotype was found many times. The V call is TRBV3-1, the J call TRBJ2-7; 8 bases agree with TRBD1. The J segment lost 5 bases and the V segment lost 4 bases, leaving 10 bases of the junction unmatched. There are 15 residues in the CDR3. Germline-derived CDR1 and CDR2 are LGHDT and YNNKEL (reference sequence). The CDR3 coding sequence is TGTGCCAGCAGCCGAACTCCGGACAGGGCCAACGAGCAGTACTTC. Encoded protein: CASSRTPDRANEQYF.

This clonotype was seen many times. The chain links TRBV20-1 to TRBJ2-1, with D hard to call. The CDR3 extends over 11 amino acids. V was trimmed by 2 bases and J by 9 bases, leaving 8 bases between them. Per germline, CDR1 DFQATT and CDR2 SNEGSKA (reference sequence). CDR3 protein: CSARRAAEQFF. The CDR3 nucleotides read TGCAGTGCTAGAAGGGCAGCTGAGCAGTTCTTC.

At least ten counts were recorded for this clonotype. V usage is TRBV7-8 and J usage is TRBJ2-1, with D tentatively TRBD1 or TRBD2 (5 bases each). CDR3 length: 13 residues. Trimming removed 5 bases at V and 12 bases at J, with 17 bases between. From germline, CDR1 is SGHVS and CDR2 FQNEAQ. CDR3 protein: CASSPDPGTAQFF. For the CDR3, the DNA is TGTGCCAGCAGCCCAGACCCAGGGACCGCGCAGTTCTTC.

This clonotype was seen repeatedly, ten times or more. The rearrangement uses TRBV7-8 and TRBJ2-7; D tentatively fits TRBD1 or TRBD2 (6 bases each). Trimming removed 1 base at V and 6 bases at J, with 16 bases between. The CDR3 length is 15 residues. Germline V gene sequence: CDR1 SGHVS, CDR2 FQNEAQ. The CDR3 DNA sequence: TGTGCCAGCAGCTTAGGGGGGGCACCTGGGGGCGAGCAGTACTTC. Protein sequence: CASSLGGAPGGEQYF.

This clonotype was found many times. V is TRBV20-1 and J is TRBJ1-4, with a possible D match to TRBD1 (5 bases). Germline lookup yields CDR1 DFQATT and CDR2 SNEGSKA (reference sequence). This CDR3 contains 14 residues. The V end lost 4 bases, the J end lost 3 bases, and 12 bases lay between the germline ends. The CDR3 is CSAKGGAANEKLFF. For the CDR3, the DNA is TGCAGTGCTAAAGGCGGGGCTGCTAATGAAAAACTGTTTTTT.

This clonotype has ten or more counts. This sequence joins TRBV7-2 and TRBJ2-6, with D perhaps TRBD2 (5 bases). The CDR3 has 18 residues. Trimming pared 2 bases from V and 2 bases from J, leaving 16 bases between. Germline V lookup: CDR1 SGHTA, CDR2 FQGNSA. The CDR3 protein is CASSLRTLKAPGANVLTF. The CDR3 bases are TGTGCCAGCAGCTTAAGGACTCTCAAAGCCCCTGGGGCCAACGTCCTGACTTTC.

The table lists this clonotype with many counts. The chain combines TRBV6-5 with TRBJ2-2, with 7 bases identical to TRBD1. V was clipped by 5 bases and J by 4 bases; unmatched bases: 4. CDR1 is MNHEY, CDR2 SVGAGI, per germline. CDR3 size: 14 residues. The CDR3 is CASSPDRVTGELFF. The CDR3 DNA is TGTGCCAGCAGTCCCGACAGGGTCACCGGGGAGCTGTTTTTT.

In this sample, this clonotype turned up many times. The chain carries TRBV20-1 and TRBJ2-3; 9 bases align to TRBD2. The CDR3 spans 15 residues. V lost 5 bases and J lost 7; bases outside the gene matches: 13. Germline assignment: CDR1 DFQATT and CDR2 SNEGSKA (reference sequence). The CDR3 DNA reads TGCAGTGCTTCAGGCGCGCGGGGGGGCTTTAATACGCAGTATTTT. Encoded protein: CSASGARGGFNTQYF.

This clonotype was detected ten times or more. The chain combines TRBV27 with TRBJ2-1, with D possibly matching TRBD1 (5 bases). Trimming stripped 2 bases from V and 8 bases from J, with 7 bases between. CDR1 is MNHEY and CDR2 is SMNVEV in the germline V gene (reference sequence). The CDR3 has 12 amino acids. CDR3 DNA: TGTGCCAGCAGTTTAACAGGTTATGAGCAGTTCTTC. Its protein is CASSLTGYEQFF.

This clonotype was observed a few times. One junction end does not reproduce the germline sequence, and a read error may be involved. The chain carries TRBV10-3 and TRBJ1-5; 8 bases map to TRBD1. Looked up from germline, CDR1 is ENHRY and CDR2 is SYGVKD. The CDR3 is 13 residues long. This CDR3 is CAIRGQDDQPQNF. In DNA form, the CDR3 reads TGTGCCATCAGGGGACAGGATGATCAGCCCCAGAATTTT.

This clonotype was recorded at least ten times. The gene calls are TRBV29-1 and TRBJ2-3, with D uncertain. The CDR3 has 14 amino acids. V lost 5 bases to trimming and J lost 0 bases, with 12 bases between them. The V gene's germline CDR1 is SQVTM and CDR2 ANQGSEA. CDR3 protein: CSVRAYTSTDTQYF. Here the CDR3 DNA reads TGCAGCGTTAGGGCCTACACTAGCACAGATACGCAGTATTTT.